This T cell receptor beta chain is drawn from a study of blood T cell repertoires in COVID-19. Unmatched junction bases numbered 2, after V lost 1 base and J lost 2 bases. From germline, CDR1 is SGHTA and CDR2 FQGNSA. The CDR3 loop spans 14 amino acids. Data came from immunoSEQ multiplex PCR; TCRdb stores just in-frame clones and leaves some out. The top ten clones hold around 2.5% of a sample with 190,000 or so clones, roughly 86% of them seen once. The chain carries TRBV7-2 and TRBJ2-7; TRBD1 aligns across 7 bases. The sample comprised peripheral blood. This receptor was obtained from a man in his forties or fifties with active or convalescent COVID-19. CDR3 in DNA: TGTGCCAGCAGCTTAGGAGGGACAGCCTACGAGCAGTACTTC. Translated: CASSLGGTAYEQYF.